This T cell receptor (beta chain) was sequenced for a study of tumor and adjacent non-tumor tissue in lung cancer. Looking at the study overall: Histology: under 15 adenocarcinoma, a couple of squamous cell carcinoma, 1 small cell lung cancer. Around 4 million productive TCRbeta reads were obtained per sample on average. Whole-study findings and limits: Significantly higher TCR diversity was found in tumor than normal lung. Normal lung showed higher cumulative top 100 clone frequency than tumor.

The V and J ends lost 4 bases and 8 bases respectively, with 8 bases between them. In germline, CDR1 is SEHNR, CDR2 FQNEAQ (reference sequence). The CDR3 runs 11 residues. TCRbeta libraries were built with three rounds of nested PCR, modified from ARM-PCR. MiXCR, applied by TCRdb to the multiplex PCR reads, yields one record per CDR3 protein. This table has approximately 130,000 distinct CDR3 sequences, 66% appearing once. In the case of this clonotype: Its antigen is not known.

RNA was extracted from bulk tissue without any cell sorting. Specimen: lung tumor tissue. This receptor was obtained from a man younger than 45 with non-small cell lung cancer. The genes are TRBV7-9 and TRBJ1-1; D uncertain. The CDR3 loop is CASSYGGEAFF. CDR3 sequence (DNA): TGTGCCAGCAGCTACGGCGGAGAAGCTTTCTTT.